This TCR beta chain was documented in a study of blood T cell repertoires in COVID-19. In the study overall: Nucleic acid was either cDNA or gDNA, and it came from T cells, B-cell-depleted T cells, or PBMCs.

The protocol was immunoSEQ multiplex PCR, while the TCRdb copy is restricted to in-frame clones and leaves out a portion. Found here are 190,000 or so clones, 85% of them singletons; the top ten hold approximately 18%. With V trimmed by 4 bases and J by 8 bases, 13 bases remained unmatched. Germline CDR1 reads SGHTA; CDR2 reads FQGTGA. The CDR3 consists of 16 residues. Sequenced material: PBMCs or T cells enriched from blood (not recorded which). The chain is built from TRBV7-3 and TRBJ2-3; 9 nucleotides match TRBD1. The receptor's source is a man aged 35 to 55 who had recovered from COVID-19. CDR3 nucleotide sequence: TGTGCCAGCAGCTCAACGTCCGGACAGGGGAAAGTTACGCAGTATTTT. The encoded protein is CASSSTSGQGKVTQYF.